The T cell receptor (beta chain) described here comes from a study of T cell responses to AZD1222 COVID-19 vaccine. Study-wide findings and caveats: The number of AZD1222 recipients seropositive at baseline was only 6 or 7. An increase in Spike-specific TCR breadth and depth was observed after two AZD1222 doses.

Between the trimmed V and J ends, which lost 3 bases and 3 bases, there was a span of 11 bases. There are 14 residues in the CDR3. Germline V gene sequence: CDR1 KGHSH, CDR2 LQKENI. About this clone itself: The antigen is unknown.

Sequencing was performed with immunoSEQ multiplex PCR; in TCRdb, only in-frame clones are kept and a portion is missing. The sample holds approximately 77,000 clones, more than 85% seen once. The receptor comes from an adult who received the AZD1222 COVID-19 vaccine. The chain joins TRBV18 to TRBJ2-5, with D uncertain. The sequencing here drew on peripheral blood, taken 28 days after the second AZD1222 dose. The CDR3 DNA is TGTGCCAGCTCACCTAGGGTTGGCGAAGAGACCCAGTACTTC. Protein sequence: CASSPRVGEETQYF.